The rows below give T cell receptor beta chains drawn from one sample of a study of blood T cell repertoires in COVID-19. Profiling relied on immunoSEQ multiplex PCR, and the TCRdb table lists in-frame clones only, not all of them. The sample holds hundreds of thousands of clones, 80% to 90% seen once. Specimen: PBMCs or T cells enriched from blood (not recorded which). The receptors were gathered from a woman between 50 and 59 years old in a cohort exposed to, infected with or recovered from COVID-19 (not recorded which). Both conserved end residues are part of each CDR3. The D gene is left open where the match is weak.

v_call: TRBV5-1; d_call: NA; cdr3_aa: CASSLTSRAVGFYGELFF
v_call: TRBV29-1; d_call: NA; cdr3_aa: CSVEVGNNTEAFF
v_call: TRBV3-1/TRBV3-2; d_call: NA; cdr3_aa: CASSQVRGETQYF
v_call: TRBV29-1; d_call: NA; cdr3_aa: CSVDGGGPAEGYTF
v_call: TRBV5-1; d_call: NA; cdr3_aa: CASSLSSSGSYEQYF
v_call: TRBV2; d_call: TRBD2; cdr3_aa: CASGAGLAGGTQYF
v_call: TRBV7-6; d_call: TRBD1; cdr3_aa: CASSGNRGDTQYF
v_call: TRBV29-1; d_call: TRBD1; cdr3_aa: CSVLGGQGGEKLFF
v_call: TRBV2; d_call: TRBD1; cdr3_aa: CASATGVKQPQHF
v_call: TRBV5-1; d_call: NA; cdr3_aa: CASSLAAGNTEAFF
v_call: TRBV6-6; d_call: NA; cdr3_aa: CASSPENLDRSNTEAFF
v_call: TRBV9; d_call: NA; cdr3_aa: CASSVAQATDLYGYTF
v_call: TRBV19; d_call: TRBD1; cdr3_aa: CASSWTGDEKLFF
v_call: TRBV7-2; d_call: TRBD1; cdr3_aa: CASSRDSYGYTF
v_call: TRBV7-9; d_call: NA; cdr3_aa: CASSSWRQGSNSPLHF
v_call: TRBV19; d_call: NA; cdr3_aa: CASSILGRGEAFF
v_call: TRBV3-1/TRBV3-2; d_call: NA; cdr3_aa: CASSQDRFAASSYEQYF
v_call: TRBV19; d_call: TRBD1; cdr3_aa: CASSIGAGTASYEQYF
v_call: TRBV7-9; d_call: NA; cdr3_aa: CASSLVGGALRDTQYF
v_call: TRBV9; d_call: NA; cdr3_aa: CASSVGPTGEQYF
v_call: TRBV5-4; d_call: NA; cdr3_aa: CASSLGRAYEQYF
v_call: TRBV27; d_call: NA; cdr3_aa: CASSLRSQNSNQPQHF
v_call: TRBV5-1; d_call: NA; cdr3_aa: CASAPGHLQETQYF
v_call: TRBV30; d_call: NA; cdr3_aa: CACSPGAASPLHF
v_call: TRBV19; d_call: TRBD1; cdr3_aa: CASSILGTGGPGNTIYF
v_call: TRBV28; d_call: TRBD1; cdr3_aa: CASRGQGYQPQHF
v_call: TRBV24-1; d_call: NA; cdr3_aa: CATSVAAGGYTF
v_call: TRBV30; d_call: TRBD1; cdr3_aa: CASSVGQGGNSPLHF
v_call: TRBV7-9; d_call: TRBD2; cdr3_aa: CASSTHSGGAYNEQFF
v_call: TRBV5-1; d_call: TRBD1; cdr3_aa: CASTSLPGTGGYGYTF
v_call: TRBV11-2; d_call: NA; cdr3_aa: CASSPLGQDYGYTF
v_call: TRBV30; d_call: NA; cdr3_aa: CACPSQLNTEAFF
v_call: TRBV5-1; d_call: NA; cdr3_aa: CASSLGAGDNSPLHF
v_call: TRBV9; d_call: TRBD2; cdr3_aa: CASSVGGGVGTGELFF
v_call: TRBV5-1; d_call: TRBD1; cdr3_aa: CASSSQGIYSGANVLTF
v_call: TRBV10-3; d_call: NA; cdr3_aa: CAIATSINEQFF
v_call: TRBV7-6; d_call: TRBD1; cdr3_aa: CASSPALRGTGTTLAKNIQYF
v_call: TRBV3-1/TRBV3-2; d_call: NA; cdr3_aa: CASSQRGRVGRETQYF
v_call: TRBV5-4; d_call: TRBD2; cdr3_aa: CASSLTSGDDEQYF
v_call: TRBV5-1; d_call: NA; cdr3_aa: CASSLDRSEQYF
v_call: TRBV7-9; d_call: NA; cdr3_aa: CASSLRQLNTEAFF
v_call: TRBV12-3/TRBV12-4; d_call: NA; cdr3_aa: CASSFKGATEAFF
v_call: TRBV3-1/TRBV3-2; d_call: NA; cdr3_aa: CASSPTSGGLNEKLFF
v_call: TRBV5-4; d_call: TRBD2; cdr3_aa: CASSPSGGPPTGELFF
v_call: TRBV7-2; d_call: NA; cdr3_aa: CASSLEGANTNEQFF
v_call: TRBV7-6; d_call: TRBD2; cdr3_aa: CASSLRSSGQQETQYF
v_call: TRBV5-3; d_call: NA; cdr3_aa: CARSLESLVAETQYF
v_call: TRBV3-1/TRBV3-2; d_call: NA; cdr3_aa: CASSQAHNTEAFF
v_call: TRBV7-2; d_call: NA; cdr3_aa: CASSLDSSNQPQHF
v_call: TRBV28; d_call: TRBD1; cdr3_aa: CASSVLQGYPPEAFF
v_call: TRBV11-2; d_call: TRBD2; cdr3_aa: CASSLERLAGRETQYF
v_call: TRBV19; d_call: NA; cdr3_aa: CASSIDGQYGYTF
v_call: TRBV28; d_call: TRBD1; cdr3_aa: CASIDRVIAKNIQYF